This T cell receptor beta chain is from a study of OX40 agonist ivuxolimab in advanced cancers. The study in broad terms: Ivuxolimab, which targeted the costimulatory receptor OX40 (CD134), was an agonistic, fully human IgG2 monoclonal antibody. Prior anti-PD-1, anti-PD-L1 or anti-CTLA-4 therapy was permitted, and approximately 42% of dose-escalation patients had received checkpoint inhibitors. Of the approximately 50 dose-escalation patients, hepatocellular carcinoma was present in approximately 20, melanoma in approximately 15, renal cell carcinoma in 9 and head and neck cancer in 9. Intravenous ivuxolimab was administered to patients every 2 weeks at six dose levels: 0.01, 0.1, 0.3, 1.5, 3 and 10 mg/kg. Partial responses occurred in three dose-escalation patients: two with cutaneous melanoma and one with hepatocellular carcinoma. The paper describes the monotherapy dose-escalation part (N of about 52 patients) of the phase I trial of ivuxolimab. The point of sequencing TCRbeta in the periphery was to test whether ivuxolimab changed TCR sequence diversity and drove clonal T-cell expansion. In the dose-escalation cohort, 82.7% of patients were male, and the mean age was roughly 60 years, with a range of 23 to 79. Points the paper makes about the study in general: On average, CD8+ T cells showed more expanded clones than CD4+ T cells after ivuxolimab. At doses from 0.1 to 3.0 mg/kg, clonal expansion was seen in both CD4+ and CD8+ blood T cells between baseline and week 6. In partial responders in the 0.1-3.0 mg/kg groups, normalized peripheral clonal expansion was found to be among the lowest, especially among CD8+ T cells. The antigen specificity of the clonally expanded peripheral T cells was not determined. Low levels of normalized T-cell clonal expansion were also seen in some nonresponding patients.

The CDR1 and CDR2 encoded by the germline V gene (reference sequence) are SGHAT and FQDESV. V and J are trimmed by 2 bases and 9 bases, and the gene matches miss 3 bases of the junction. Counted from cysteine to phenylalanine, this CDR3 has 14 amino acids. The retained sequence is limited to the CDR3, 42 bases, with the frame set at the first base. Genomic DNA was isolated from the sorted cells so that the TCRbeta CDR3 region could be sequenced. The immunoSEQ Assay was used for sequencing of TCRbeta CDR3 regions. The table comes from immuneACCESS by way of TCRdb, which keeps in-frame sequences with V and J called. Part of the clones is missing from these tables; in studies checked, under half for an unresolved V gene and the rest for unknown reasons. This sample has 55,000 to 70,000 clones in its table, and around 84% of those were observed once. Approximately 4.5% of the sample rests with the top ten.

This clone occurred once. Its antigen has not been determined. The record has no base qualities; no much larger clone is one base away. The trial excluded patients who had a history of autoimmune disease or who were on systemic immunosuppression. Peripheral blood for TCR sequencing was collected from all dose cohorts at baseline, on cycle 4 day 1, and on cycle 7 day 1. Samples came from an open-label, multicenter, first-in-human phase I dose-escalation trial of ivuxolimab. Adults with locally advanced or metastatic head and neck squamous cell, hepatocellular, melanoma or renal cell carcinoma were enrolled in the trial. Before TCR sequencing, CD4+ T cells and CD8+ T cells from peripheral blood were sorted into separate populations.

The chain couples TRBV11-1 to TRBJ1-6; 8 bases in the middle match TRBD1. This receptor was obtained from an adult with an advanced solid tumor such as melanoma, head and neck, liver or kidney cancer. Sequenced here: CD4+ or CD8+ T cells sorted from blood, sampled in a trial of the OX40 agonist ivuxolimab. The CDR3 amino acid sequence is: CASSLSGGVSPLHF. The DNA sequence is TGTGCCAGCAGCTTATCAGGGGGCGTTTCACCCCTCCACTTT. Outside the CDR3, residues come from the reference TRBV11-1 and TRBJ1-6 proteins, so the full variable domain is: EAEVAQSPRYKITEKSQAVAFWCDPISGHATLYWYRQILGQGPELLVQFQDESVVDDSQLPKDRFSAERLKGVDSTLKIQPAELGDSAMYLCASSLSGGVSPLHFGNGTRLTVT.